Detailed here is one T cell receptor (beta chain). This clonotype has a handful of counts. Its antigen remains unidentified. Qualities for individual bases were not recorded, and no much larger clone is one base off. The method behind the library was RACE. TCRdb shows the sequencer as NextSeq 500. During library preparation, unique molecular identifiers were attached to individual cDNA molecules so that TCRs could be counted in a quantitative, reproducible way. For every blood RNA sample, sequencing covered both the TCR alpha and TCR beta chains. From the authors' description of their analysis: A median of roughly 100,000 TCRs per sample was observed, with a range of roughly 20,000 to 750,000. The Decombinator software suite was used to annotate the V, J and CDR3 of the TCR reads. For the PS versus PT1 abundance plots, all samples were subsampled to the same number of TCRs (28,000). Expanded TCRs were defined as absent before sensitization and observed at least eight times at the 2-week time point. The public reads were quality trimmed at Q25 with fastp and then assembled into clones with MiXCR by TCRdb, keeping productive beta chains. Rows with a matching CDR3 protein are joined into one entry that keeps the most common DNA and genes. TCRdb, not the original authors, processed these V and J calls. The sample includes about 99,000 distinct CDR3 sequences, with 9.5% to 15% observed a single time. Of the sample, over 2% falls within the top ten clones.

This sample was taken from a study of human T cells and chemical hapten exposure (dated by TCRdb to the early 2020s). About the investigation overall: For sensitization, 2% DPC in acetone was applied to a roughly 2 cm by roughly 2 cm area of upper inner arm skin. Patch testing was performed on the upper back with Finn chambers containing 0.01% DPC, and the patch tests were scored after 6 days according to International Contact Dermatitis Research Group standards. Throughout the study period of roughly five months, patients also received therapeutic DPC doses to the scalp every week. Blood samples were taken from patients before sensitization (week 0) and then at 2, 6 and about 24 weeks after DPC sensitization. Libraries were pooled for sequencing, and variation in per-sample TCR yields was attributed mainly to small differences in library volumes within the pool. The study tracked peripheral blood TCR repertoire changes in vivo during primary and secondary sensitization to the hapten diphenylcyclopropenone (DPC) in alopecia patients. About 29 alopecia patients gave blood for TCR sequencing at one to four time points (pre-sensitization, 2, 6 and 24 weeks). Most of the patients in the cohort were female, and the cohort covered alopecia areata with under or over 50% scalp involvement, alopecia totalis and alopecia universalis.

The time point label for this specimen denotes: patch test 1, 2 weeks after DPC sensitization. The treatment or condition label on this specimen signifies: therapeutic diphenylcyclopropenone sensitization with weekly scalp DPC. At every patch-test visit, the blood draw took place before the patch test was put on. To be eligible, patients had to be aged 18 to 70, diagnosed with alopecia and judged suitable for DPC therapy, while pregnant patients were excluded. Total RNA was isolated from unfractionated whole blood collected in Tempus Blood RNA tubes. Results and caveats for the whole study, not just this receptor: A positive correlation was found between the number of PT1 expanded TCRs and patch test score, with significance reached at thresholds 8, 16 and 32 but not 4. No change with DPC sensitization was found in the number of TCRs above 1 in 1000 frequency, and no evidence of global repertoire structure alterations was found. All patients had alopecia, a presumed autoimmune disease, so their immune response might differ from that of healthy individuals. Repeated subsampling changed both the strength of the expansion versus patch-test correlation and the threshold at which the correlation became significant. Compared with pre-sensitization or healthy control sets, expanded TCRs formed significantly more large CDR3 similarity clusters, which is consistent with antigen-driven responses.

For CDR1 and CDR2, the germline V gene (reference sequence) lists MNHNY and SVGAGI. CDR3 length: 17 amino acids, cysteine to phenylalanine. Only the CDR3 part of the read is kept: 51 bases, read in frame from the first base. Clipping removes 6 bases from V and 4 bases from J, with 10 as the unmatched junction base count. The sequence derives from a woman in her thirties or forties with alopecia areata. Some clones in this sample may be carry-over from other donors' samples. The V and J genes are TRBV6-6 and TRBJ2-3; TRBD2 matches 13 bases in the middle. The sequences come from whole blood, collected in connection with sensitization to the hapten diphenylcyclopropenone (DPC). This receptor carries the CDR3 CASREFWTSGSSDTQYF. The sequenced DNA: TGTGCCAGCAGAGAATTTTGGACTAGCGGGAGTTCAGATACGCAGTATTTT.